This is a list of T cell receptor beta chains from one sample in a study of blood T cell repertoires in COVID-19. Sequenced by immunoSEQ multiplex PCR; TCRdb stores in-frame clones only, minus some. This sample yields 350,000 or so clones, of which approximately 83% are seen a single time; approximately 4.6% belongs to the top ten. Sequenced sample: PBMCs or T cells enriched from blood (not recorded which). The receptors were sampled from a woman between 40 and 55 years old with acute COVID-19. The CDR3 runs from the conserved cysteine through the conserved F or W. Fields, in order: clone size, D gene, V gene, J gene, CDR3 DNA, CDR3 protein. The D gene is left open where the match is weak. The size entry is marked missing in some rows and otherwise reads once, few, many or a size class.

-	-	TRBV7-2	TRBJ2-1	TGTGCCAGCAGCTTAGGGCAGTCGATCTATGAGCAGTTCTTC	CASSLGQSIYEQFF
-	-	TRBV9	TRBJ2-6	TGTGCCAGCAGCGTTGGACAGCCAAGAATAGTATCTGGGGCCAACGTCCTGACTTTC	CASSVGQPRIVSGANVLTF
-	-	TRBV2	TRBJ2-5	TGTGCCAGCAGCGCCAGGGGCTCCGAGACCCAGTACTTC	CASSARGSETQYF
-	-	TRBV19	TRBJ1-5	TGTGCCAGTAGTATTCTGCGCAGGGGTCAGGATCAGCCCCAGCATTTT	CASSILRRGQDQPQHF
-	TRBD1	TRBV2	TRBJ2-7	TGTGCCAGCAGTGAATTGGGACAGGGGATTGGCGAGCAGTACTTC	CASSELGQGIGEQYF
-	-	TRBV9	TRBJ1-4	TGTGCCAGCAGCGCCAGGATCACTAATGAAAAACTGTTTTTT	CASSARITNEKLFF
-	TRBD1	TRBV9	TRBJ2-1	TGTGCCAGCAGCGTAGGACAGGGCGGCTACAATGAGCAGTTCTTC	CASSVGQGGYNEQFF
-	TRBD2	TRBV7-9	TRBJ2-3	TGTGCCAGCAGCTTAGCGGCTAGCGGGAGCACAGATACGCAGTATTTT	CASSLAASGSTDTQYF
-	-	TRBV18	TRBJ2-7	TGTGCCAGCTCACCACAGGCCGGGTCCTACGAGCAGTACTTC	CASSPQAGSYEQYF
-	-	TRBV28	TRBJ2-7	TGTGCCAGCAGTTTGAATCGTCTGGGGGCTGTGGGCGAGCAGTACTTC	CASSLNRLGAVGEQYF
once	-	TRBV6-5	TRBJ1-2	TGTGCCAGCAGAACGAGCAGGGTGTGGTACACCTTC	CASRTSRVWYTF
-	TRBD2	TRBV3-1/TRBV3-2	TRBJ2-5	TGTGCCAGCAGCCCTCACGGGGGGGGCGGAGAGACCCAGTACTTC	CASSPHGGGGETQYF
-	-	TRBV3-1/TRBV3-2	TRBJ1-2	TGTGCCAGCAGCCCCGCGTGGGAGGGGGGCTATGGCTACACCTTC	CASSPAWEGGYGYTF
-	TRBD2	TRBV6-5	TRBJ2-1	TGTGCCAGCAGCGGACTAGCGGGAGGTGACTATGAGCAGTTCTTC	CASSGLAGGDYEQFF
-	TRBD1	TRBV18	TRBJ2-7	TGTGCCAGCTCACCTATGGGACAGGGTGACTACGAGCAGTACTTC	CASSPMGQGDYEQYF
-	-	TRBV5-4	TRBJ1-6	TGTGCCAGCAGCTTGGACCCTAATAATTCACCCCTCCACTTT	CASSLDPNNSPLHF
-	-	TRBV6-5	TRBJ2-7	TGTGCCAGCAGTCACATTTACGAGCAGTACTTC	CASSHIYEQYF
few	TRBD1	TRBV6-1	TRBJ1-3	TGTGCCAGCAGTGCGCAAACAGGGGGCTACGTTGCCACCATATATTTT	CASSAQTGGYVATIYF
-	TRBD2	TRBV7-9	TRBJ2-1	TGTGCCAGCAGCTTAGGGACTAGCGGGAGTAATGAGCAGTTCTTC	CASSLGTSGSNEQFF
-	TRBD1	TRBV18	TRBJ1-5	TGTGCCAGCTCCCAAGGGACAGGGAGACAGCCCCAGCATTTT	CASSQGTGRQPQHF
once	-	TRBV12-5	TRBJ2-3	TGTGCTAGTGGTTTGGTACCGGGAAGTAGTACGCAGTATTTT	CASGLVPGSSTQYF
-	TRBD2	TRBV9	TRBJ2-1	TGTGCCAGCAGCCCTAGACTAGCCTCCTACAATGAGCAGTTCTTC	CASSPRLASYNEQFF
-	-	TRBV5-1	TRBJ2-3	TGCGCCAGCAGCTTAAACTACAGGGGCACAGATACGCAGTATTTT	CASSLNYRGTDTQYF
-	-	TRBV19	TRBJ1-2	TGTGCCAGTAGTATTAAGGGGAACTATGGCTACACCTTC	CASSIKGNYGYTF
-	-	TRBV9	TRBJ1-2	TGTGCCAGCAGCGTAGCCCGGGACTATGGCTACACCTTC	CASSVARDYGYTF
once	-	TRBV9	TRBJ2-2	TGTGCCAGCAGCGTAGTAATTGCCGGGGAGCTGTTTTTT	CASSVVIAGELFF
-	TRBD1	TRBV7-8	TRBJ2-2	TGTGCCAGCAGCCCCTTACTGGGACAGGCAAACACCGGGGAGCTGTTTTTT	CASSPLLGQANTGELFF
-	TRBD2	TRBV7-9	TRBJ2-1	TGTGCCAGCAGCCCAGCGGGGGGGCCTGGCAATGAGCAGTTCTTC	CASSPAGGPGNEQFF
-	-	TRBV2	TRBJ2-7	TGTGCCAGCAAGTCCAGCGGTTATTCCTACGAGCAGTACTTC	CASKSSGYSYEQYF
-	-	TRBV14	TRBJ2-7	TGTGCCAGCAGCCAAGGCCGCGTCGCCTACGAGCAGTACTTC	CASSQGRVAYEQYF
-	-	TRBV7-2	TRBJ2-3	TGTGCCAGCAGCCCACTGGATACGCAGTATTTT	CASSPLDTQYF
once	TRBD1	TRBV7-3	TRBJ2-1	TGTGCCAGCAGCCCTCGAGGGACAGGGGCTCTCAATGAGCAGTTCTTC	CASSPRGTGALNEQFF
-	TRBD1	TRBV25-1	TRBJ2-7	TGTGCCAGCAGTGTTCCGGGACAGGGTAATTCCTACGAGCAGTACTTC	CASSVPGQGNSYEQYF
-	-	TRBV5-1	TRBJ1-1	TGCGCCAGCAGCGGTCCGACAGGACAGAACACTGAAGCTTTCTTT	CASSGPTGQNTEAFF
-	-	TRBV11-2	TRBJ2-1	TGTGCCAGCAGCGAGTACGGGACCTACAATGAGCAGTTCTTC	CASSEYGTYNEQFF
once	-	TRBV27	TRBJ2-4	TGTGCCAGCAGTTCACCGGGACAACTAGCCAAAAACATTCAGTACTTC	CASSSPGQLAKNIQYF
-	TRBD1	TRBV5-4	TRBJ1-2	TGTGCCAGCAGCTCGAGACAGGGGAGCTATGGCTACACCTTC	CASSSRQGSYGYTF
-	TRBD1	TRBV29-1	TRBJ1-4	TGCAGCGCCTTATACAGGGGGGCTAATGAAAAACTGTTTTTT	CSALYRGANEKLFF
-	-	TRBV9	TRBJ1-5	TGTGCCAGCAGCGTAGCGACAGACCCCGGGGGGCCCCAGCATTTT	CASSVATDPGGPQHF
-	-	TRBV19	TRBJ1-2	TGTGCCAGTAGTATATTGCAGGGTGATGGCTACACCTTC	CASSILQGDGYTF
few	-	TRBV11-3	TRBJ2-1	TGTGCCAGCAGCCAACGGGGCTCCTACAATGAGCAGTTCTTC	CASSQRGSYNEQFF
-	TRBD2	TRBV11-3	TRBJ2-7	TGTGCCAGCAGCTTCCGGGAGGGCTACGAGCAGTACTTC	CASSFREGYEQYF
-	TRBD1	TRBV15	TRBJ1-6	TGTGCCACCAGTTCCCACAGGGGGCGTTCCATGAATTCACCCCTCCACTTT	CATSSHRGRSMNSPLHF
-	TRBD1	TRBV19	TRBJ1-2	TGTGCCAGTAGACGAGGACAGGGCACTAACTATGGCTACACCTTC	CASRRGQGTNYGYTF
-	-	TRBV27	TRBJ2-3	TGTGCCAGCAGTTTAGTTGGCAGCACAGATACGCAGTATTTT	CASSLVGSTDTQYF
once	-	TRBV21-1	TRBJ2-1	TGTGCCAGCAGCAAAGGGGGACTAGCGGGAGCTCTAGAGCAGTTCTTC	CASSKGGLAGALEQFF
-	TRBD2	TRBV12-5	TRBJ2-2	TGTGCTAGTGCCCCAACCGTGCGGGGGGTCCCCACCGGGGAGCTGTTTTTT	CASAPTVRGVPTGELFF
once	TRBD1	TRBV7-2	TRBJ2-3	TGTGCCAGCACCCAAACAGGGGGTTTATTGGGAGATACGCAGTATTTT	CASTQTGGLLGDTQYF
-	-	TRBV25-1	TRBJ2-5	TGTGCCAGCAGTGACAGGGTTAACCGGGAGACCCAGTACTTC	CASSDRVNRETQYF
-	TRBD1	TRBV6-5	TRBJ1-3	TGTGCCAGCAGTTTACAGGGGGCAGGTGGAAACACCATATATTTT	CASSLQGAGGNTIYF
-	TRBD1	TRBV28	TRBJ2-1	TGTGCCAGCGATGTGAGGGGGCTACCAAACAATGAGCAGTTCTTC	CASDVRGLPNNEQFF
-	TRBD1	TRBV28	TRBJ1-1	TGTGCCAGCAGTTCCGGGACAGGGGGCGCAAGAACTGAAGCTTTCTTT	CASSSGTGGARTEAFF
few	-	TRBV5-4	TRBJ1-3	TGTGCCAGCAGCTTGGCCGGCTCTGGAAACACCATATATTTT	CASSLAGSGNTIYF
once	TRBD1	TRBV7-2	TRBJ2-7	TGTGCCAGCAGCTTAGTGGGACAGGGGTACGAGCAGTACTTC	CASSLVGQGYEQYF